The count of the clone carrying this T cell receptor (beta chain) is one. What it recognizes is unknown. This entry belongs to a study of cytomegalovirus exposure and HLA in healthy donors. For the study at large: Caucasian-associated ancestry cluster membership applied to around 76% of 398 genotyped donors. General study results and limits: TCR beta sequences reportedly predicted the HLA-A and HLA-B alleles of most subjects accurately.

V dropped 0 bases and J dropped 10; count of bases not matched to a gene: 9. CDR1 and CDR2 from the germline V gene are GTSNPN and SVGIG (reference sequence). The CDR3 covers 14 residues. The PCR had 60 Vbeta and 13 Jbeta primers. Clones were read by immunoSEQ multiplex PCR, and TCRdb kept only the in-frame ones, dropping some. The sample includes more than 100,000 clones, roughly three quarters of them seen just once. The genes are TRBV30 and TRBJ1-2; 9 bases fit TRBD1. Sequencing input: PBMCs. This receptor was taken from a male donor in good health and CMV-seronegative. The DNA for the CDR3 is TGTGCCTGGAGTGTACGAGGACAGGGGCCTTTCTACACCTTC. Translated, it gives CAWSVRGQGPFYTF.